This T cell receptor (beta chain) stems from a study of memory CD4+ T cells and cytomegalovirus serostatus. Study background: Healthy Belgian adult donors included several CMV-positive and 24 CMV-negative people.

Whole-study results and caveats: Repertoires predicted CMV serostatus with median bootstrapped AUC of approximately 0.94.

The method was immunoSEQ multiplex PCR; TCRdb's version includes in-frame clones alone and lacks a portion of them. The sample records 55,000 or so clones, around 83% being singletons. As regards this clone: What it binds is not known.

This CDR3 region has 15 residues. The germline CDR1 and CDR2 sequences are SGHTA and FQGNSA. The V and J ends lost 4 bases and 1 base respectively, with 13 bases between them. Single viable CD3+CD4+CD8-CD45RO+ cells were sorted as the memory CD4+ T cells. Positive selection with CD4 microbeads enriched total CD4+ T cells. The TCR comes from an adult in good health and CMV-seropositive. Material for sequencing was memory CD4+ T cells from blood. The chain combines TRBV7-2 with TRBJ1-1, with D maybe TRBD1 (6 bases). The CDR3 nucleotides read TGTGCCAGCAGCTCGCCAGACAGGTGGAACACTGAAGCTTTCTTT. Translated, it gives CASSSPDRWNTEAFF.